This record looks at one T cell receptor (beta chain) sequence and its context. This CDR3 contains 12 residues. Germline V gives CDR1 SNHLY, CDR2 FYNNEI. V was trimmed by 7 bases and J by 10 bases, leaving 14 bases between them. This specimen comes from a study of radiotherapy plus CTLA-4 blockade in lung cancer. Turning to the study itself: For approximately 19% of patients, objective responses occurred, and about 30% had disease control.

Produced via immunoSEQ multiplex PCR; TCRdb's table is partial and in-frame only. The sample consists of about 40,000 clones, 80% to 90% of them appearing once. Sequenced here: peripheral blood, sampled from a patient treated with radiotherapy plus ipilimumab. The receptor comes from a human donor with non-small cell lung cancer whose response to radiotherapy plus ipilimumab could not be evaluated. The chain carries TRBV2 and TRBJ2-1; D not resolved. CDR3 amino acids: CASTPRSAEQFF. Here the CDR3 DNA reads TGTGCCAGCACTCCCCGAAGCGCCGAGCAGTTCTTC.